The following is a TCR beta chain sequence with its context. The antigen is unknown. TCRdb re-analysed the RT-PCR reads in MiXCR, keeping a single row per CDR3 protein. Among 560,000 or so distinct CDR3 sequences, 7.6% were seen once, and the ten largest hold roughly 13%. Germline loops: CDR1 ENHRY, CDR2 SYGVKD. The CDR3 is 15 amino acids. The V end was cut by 6 bases, the J end by 5 bases, with 17 bases between. This sample stems from a study of response to subunit inactivated influenza vaccine. The study's findings and limits: The authors offered the suggestion that each seasonal influenza vaccination recruits few new T cells.

Sequencing used PBMCs from blood, obtained 23 to 25 months after vaccination. This sequence joins TRBV10-3 and TRBJ2-1; D is unresolved. This receptor was obtained from a man between 50 and 75 years old who received an inactivated influenza vaccine. DNA of the CDR3: TGTGCCATCAGGGACCGATCTAGTCTCAACAATGAGCAGTTCTTC. Amino acid sequence: CAIRDRSSLNNEQFF.